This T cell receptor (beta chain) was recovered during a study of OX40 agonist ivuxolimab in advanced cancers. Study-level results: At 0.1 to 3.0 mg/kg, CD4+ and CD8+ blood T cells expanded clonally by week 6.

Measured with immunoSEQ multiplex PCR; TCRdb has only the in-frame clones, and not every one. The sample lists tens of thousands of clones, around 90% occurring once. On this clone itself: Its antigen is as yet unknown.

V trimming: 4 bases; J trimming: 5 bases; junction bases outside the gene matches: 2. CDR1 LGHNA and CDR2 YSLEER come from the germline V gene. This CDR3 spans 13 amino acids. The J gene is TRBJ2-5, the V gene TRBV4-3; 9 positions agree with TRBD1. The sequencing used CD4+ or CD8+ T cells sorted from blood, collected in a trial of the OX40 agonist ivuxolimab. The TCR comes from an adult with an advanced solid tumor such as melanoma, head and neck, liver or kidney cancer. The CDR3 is CASSRDRVETQYF. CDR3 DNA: TGCGCCAGCAGCCGGGACAGGGTCGAGACCCAGTACTTC.